This entry is about one T cell receptor beta chain. Libraries were prepared by immunoSEQ multiplex PCR; TCRdb keeps only in-frame clonotypes and omits some of them. The profile shows approximately 120,000 clones, 70% to 85% of them singletons. The germline V gene encodes CDR1 SQVTM and CDR2 ANQGSEA. The CDR3 loop spans 12 amino acids. Trimming removed 3 bases from V and 1 base from J, with 6 bases in between. This specimen comes from a study of T cell responses to AZD1222 COVID-19 vaccine. This receptor was taken from an adult who received the AZD1222 COVID-19 vaccine. V and J are TRBV29-1 and TRBJ1-2; D is unresolved. This sample comprised peripheral blood, obtained 28 days after the second AZD1222 dose. Here the CDR3 DNA reads TGCAGCGTTGAGGCCAGTAACTATGGCTACACCTTC. It yields the protein CSVEASNYGYTF.